Listed here are 9 T cell receptor beta chains from one sample, sequenced in a study of T cells in Graves' hyperthyroidism and ophthalmopathy. Authors of the study amplified TCR beta CDR3 regions from RNA transcripts. An initial round of RT-PCR targeting the TCR CDR3 relied on the HTBI primer set. In TCRdb, the multiplex PCR reads were re-called with MiXCR into one record per CDR3 protein. The table includes 650,000 to 700,000 distinct CDR3 sequences, around a sixth detected once. The material sequenced was blood. The receptors were gathered from a man aged 50 to 60 with Graves' hyperthyroidism.

This clonotype was counted many times. The V gene is TRBV6-2 or TRBV6-3, the J gene TRBJ2-7; D call uncertain. V lost 8 bases, J lost 1 base, and 15 bases lay in between. The CDR3 has 14 amino acids. Germline values: CDR1 MNHEY, CDR2 SVGEGT. The CDR3 is CASVGGILSYEQYF. CDR3 DNA: TGTGCCAGCGTCGGTGGGATCCTGTCCTACGAGCAGTACTTC.

This clonotype has ten or more counts. The CDR3 bases are TGCAGTGCTAGAGTACCGGGACTAGCGGGAGATATGTACGAGCAGTACTTC. Its translation is CSARVPGLAGDMYEQYF. The chain has TRBV20-1 and TRBJ2-7; TRBD2 agrees at 14 bases. V was clipped by 1 base and J by 4 bases; unmatched bases: 9. The CDR3 consists of 17 residues. CDR1 and CDR2 from the germline V gene are DFQATT and SNEGSKA (reference sequence).

At least ten counts were recorded for this clonotype. DNA of the CDR3: TGTGCCTGGAGTGTGGGACCGGTTGGCGAGCAGTTCTTC. This gives the protein CAWSVGPVGEQFF. The J gene is TRBJ2-1, the V gene TRBV30; tentatively, D is TRBD1 or TRBD2 (5 bases each). The CDR3 is 13 amino acids. The germline gives CDR1 GTSNPN, CDR2 SVGIG (reference sequence). V was clipped by 0 bases and J by 10 bases, with 13 bases between them.

This clonotype occurred a few times. The rearrangement joins TRBV7-9 to TRBJ2-3, with 8 bases matching TRBD2. Germline assignment: CDR1 SEHNR and CDR2 FQNEAQ (reference sequence). The V gene end was trimmed by 4 bases and the J gene end by 3 bases; junction bases not matched to a gene: 9. There are 16 residues in the CDR3. The CDR3 DNA sequence: TGTGCCAGCAGCTCGGGGGGGGGGAGGGCGACAGATACGCAGTATTTT. Protein: CASSSGGGRATDTQYF.

In this sample, this clonotype turned up a few times. The chain combines TRBV7-2 with TRBJ1-2; a possible D gene is TRBD1 (5 bases). The CDR3 consists of 15 residues. Trimming pared 0 bases from V and 3 bases from J, leaving 11 bases between. Germline V gives CDR1 SGHTA, CDR2 FQGNSA. The CDR3 coding sequence is TGTGCCAGCAGCTTAGCCCAGGGCGGACACTATGGCTACACCTTC. Its translation is CASSLAQGGHYGYTF.

V gene TRBV20-1 combines with J gene TRBJ2-4, with 10 bases fitting TRBD2. Germline-derived CDR1 and CDR2 are DFQATT and SNEGSKA (reference sequence). Trimming at V came to 3 bases and at J to 0 bases, leaving 2 bases not matched to a gene. CDR3 size: 15 residues. CDR3 DNA: TGCAGTGCTAGTGGACTAGCGGAAGCCAAAAACATTCAGTACTTC. Its protein is CSASGLAEAKNIQYF.

This rearrangement joins TRBV30 to TRBJ1-3; D remains unclear. The V and J ends lost 4 bases and 2 bases respectively, with 12 bases between them. The CDR3 has 14 residues. CDR1 and CDR2 (germline): GTSNPN, SVGIG (reference sequence). The DNA of the CDR3 is TGTGCCTGGAACGGGAGTCCGGCTGGAAACACCATATATTTT. Its translation: CAWNGSPAGNTIYF.

This chain links TRBV28 with TRBJ1-6, with unresolved D. CDR1 is MDHEN and CDR2 is SYDVKM in the germline V gene. V shed 4 bases and J shed 0 bases, with 4 bases lying between them. The CDR3 totals 14 residues. The CDR3 coding sequence is TGTGCCAGCAGTTCTCCCTCCTATAATTCACCCCTCCACTTT. As protein: CASSSPSYNSPLHF. The entire variable domain, with the rest obtained from reference TRBV28 and TRBJ1-6, is as follows: DVKVTQSSRYLVKRTGEKVFLECVQDMDHENMFWYRQDPGLGLRLIYFSYDVKMKEKGDIPEGYSVSREKKERFSLILESASTNQTSMYLCASSSPSYNSPLHFGNGTRLTVT.

This clonotype was observed a few times. The CDR3 region is CSVEVSGINEKLFF. In DNA, the CDR3 is TGCAGCGTTGAAGTGTCAGGGATTAATGAAAAACTGTTTTTT. The V gene is TRBV29-1, the J gene TRBJ1-4; a possible D gene is TRBD1 (5 bases). The germline CDR1 and CDR2 sequences are SQVTM and ANQGSEA. Between the trimmed V and J ends, which lost 1 base and 4 bases, there was a span of 10 bases. CDR3 length: 14 amino acids.